This T cell receptor beta chain derives from a study of Graves' ophthalmopathy and Graves' hyperthyroidism. Study context: Sampling took place at initial diagnosis, with peripheral blood obtained before any treatment.

This clonotype was observed at least ten times. RNA transcripts yielded amplified TCR beta CDR3 regions. HTBI-primed first-round RT-PCR preceded second-round multiplex PCR. TCRdb redid the calling of the multiplex PCR reads with MiXCR, one entry per CDR3 protein. The data show roughly 400,000 distinct CDR3 sequences, with approximately 16% seen just once and 1.5% to 2% held by the top ten. V shed 0 bases and J shed 0 bases, with 20 bases lying between them. Germline V gives CDR1 SGHAT, CDR2 FQDESV (reference sequence). The CDR3 totals 19 residues. A duration under 3 months, NOSPECS ≥4, CAS ≥3 and moderate-to-severe activity characterized the donors with ophthalmopathy.

Material: peripheral blood. This chain uses TRBV11-1 with TRBJ1-1; D gene uncertain. The clonotype originates from a woman between 18 and 29 years old with Graves' ophthalmopathy. The CDR3 region has the DNA TGTGCCAGCAGCTTAGCGGAGGGCAGGACGGATATTATGAACACTGAAGCTTTCTTT. Residues: CASSLAEGRTDIMNTEAFF.